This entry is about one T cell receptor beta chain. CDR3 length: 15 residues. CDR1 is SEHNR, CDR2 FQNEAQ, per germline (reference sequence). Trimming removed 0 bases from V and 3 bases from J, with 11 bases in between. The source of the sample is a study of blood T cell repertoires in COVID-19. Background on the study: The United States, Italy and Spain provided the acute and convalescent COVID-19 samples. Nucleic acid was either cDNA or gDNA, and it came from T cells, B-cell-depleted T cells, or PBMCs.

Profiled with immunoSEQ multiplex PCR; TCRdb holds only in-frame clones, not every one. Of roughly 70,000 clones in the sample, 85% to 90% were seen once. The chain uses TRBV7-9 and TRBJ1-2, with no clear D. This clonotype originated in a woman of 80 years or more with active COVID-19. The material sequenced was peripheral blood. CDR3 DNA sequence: TGTGCCAGCAGCTTAGCGGAGGTGTGGGACTATGGCTACACCTTC. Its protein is CASSLAEVWDYGYTF.